This T cell receptor beta chain was retrieved from a study of blood T cell repertoires in COVID-19. Study as a whole: Material from acute and convalescent COVID-19 was sourced from the United States, Italy and Spain. Sources were T cells, B-cell-depleted T cells, or PBMCs; the material itself was cDNA or gDNA.

The ends lost 7 bases at V and 0 bases at J; junction bases unmatched: 4. There are 16 residues in the CDR3. Looked up from germline, CDR1 is LNHDA and CDR2 is SQIVND (reference sequence). In the original analysis: Estimation of nucleated cell counts relied on the amplification of reference gene primers. Repertoires were generated with immunoSEQ multiplex PCR, while TCRdb's copy carries only in-frame clones and drops some. For V, J and clone size, that table is used; D and trimming come from the DNA. The sample has 120,000 to 150,000 clones; 75% to 85% are singletons. V usage is TRBV19 and J usage is TRBJ2-2; TRBD2 agrees at 11 bases. This sequence was found in a middle-aged man with acute or convalescent COVID-19. The sequenced sample consisted of peripheral blood. The CDR3 DNA follows: TGTGCCAGTAATCTAGCGGGGGGCCCGAACACCGGGGAGCTGTTTTTT. Encoded protein: CASNLAGGPNTGELFF.